This T cell receptor (beta chain) was documented in a study of blood T cell repertoires in COVID-19. Study information: From the United States, Italy and Spain came samples of acute and convalescent COVID-19. In each case, the material was cDNA or gDNA derived from T cells, B-cell-depleted T cells, or PBMCs.

In the authors' workflow: Amplified reference gene primers provided the basis for estimating nucleated cell counts. Profiling relied on immunoSEQ multiplex PCR, and the TCRdb table lists in-frame clones only, not all of them. V, J and clone size are taken as reported in that table, and D and trimming were inferred from the DNA itself. The sample contains about 110,000 clones, around 83% of which appear only once. CDR1 is SGHAT, CDR2 FQNNGV, per germline. The length of the CDR3 is 12 residues. Germline trimming cut 2 bases from V and 13 bases from J; bases unmatched to any gene: 8. This chain connects TRBV11-2 to TRBJ2-7, with 7 bases that match TRBD1. The sequence derives from a woman aged 80 or over with acute or convalescent COVID-19. Sequencing was performed on peripheral blood. The CDR3: CASSLLDRQIYF. In DNA form, the CDR3 reads TGTGCCAGCAGCTTATTGGACAGGCAGATATACTTC.